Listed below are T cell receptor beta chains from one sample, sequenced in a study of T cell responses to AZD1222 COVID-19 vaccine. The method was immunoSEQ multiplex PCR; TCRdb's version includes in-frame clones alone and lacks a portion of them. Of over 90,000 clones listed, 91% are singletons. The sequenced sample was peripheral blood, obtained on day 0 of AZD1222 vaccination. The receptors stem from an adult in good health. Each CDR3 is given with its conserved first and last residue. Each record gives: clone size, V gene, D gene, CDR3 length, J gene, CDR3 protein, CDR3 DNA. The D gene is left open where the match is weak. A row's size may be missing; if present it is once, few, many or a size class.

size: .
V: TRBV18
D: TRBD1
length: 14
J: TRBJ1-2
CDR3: CASSPWTGSYGYTF
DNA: TGTGCCAGCTCACCGTGGACAGGGAGCTATGGCTACACCTTC

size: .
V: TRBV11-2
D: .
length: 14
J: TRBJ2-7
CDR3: CASSLARDPYEQYF
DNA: TGTGCCAGCAGCTTAGCTCGGGACCCCTACGAGCAGTACTTC

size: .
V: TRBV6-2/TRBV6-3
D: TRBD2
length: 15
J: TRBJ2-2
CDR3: CASSAQTSGTGELFF
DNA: TGTGCCAGCAGTGCCCAGACTAGCGGCACCGGGGAGCTGTTTTTT

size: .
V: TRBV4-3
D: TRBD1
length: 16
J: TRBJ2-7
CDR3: CASSQDGTEFTYEQYF
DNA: TGCGCCAGCAGCCAAGATGGGACAGAGTTTACCTACGAGCAGTACTTC

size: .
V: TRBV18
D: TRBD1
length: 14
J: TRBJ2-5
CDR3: CASSHDRGLETQYF
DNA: TGTGCCAGCTCACACGACAGGGGGCTAGAGACCCAGTACTTC

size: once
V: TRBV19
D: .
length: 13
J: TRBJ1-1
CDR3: CASSKAVNTEAFF
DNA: TGTGCCAGTAGTAAGGCAGTGAACACTGAAGCTTTCTTT

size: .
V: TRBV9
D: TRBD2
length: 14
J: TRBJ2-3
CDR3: CASATSGSTDTQYF
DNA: TGTGCCAGCGCGACTAGCGGGAGCACAGATACGCAGTATTTT

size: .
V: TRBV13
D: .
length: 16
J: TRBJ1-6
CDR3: CASSLAGASYNSPLHF
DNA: TGTGCCAGCAGCTTAGCGGGGGCTTCCTATAATTCACCCCTCCACTTT

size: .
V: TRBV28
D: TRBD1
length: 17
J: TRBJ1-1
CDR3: CASRSRDRRYASTEAFF
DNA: TGTGCCAGCAGAAGCCGGGACAGGCGTTATGCGAGCACTGAAGCTTTCTTT

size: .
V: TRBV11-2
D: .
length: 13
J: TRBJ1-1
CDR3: CASSLGQSAEAFF
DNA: TGTGCCAGCAGCTTAGGACAGAGCGCTGAAGCTTTCTTT

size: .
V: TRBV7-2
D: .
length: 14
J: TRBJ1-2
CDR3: CASSSTRAAYGYTF
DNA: TGTGCCAGCAGCTCGACCAGGGCGGCTTATGGCTACACCTTC

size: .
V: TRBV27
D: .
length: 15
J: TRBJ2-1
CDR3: CASSTGKSSYNEQFF
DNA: TGTGCCAGCAGCACAGGGAAAAGCTCCTACAATGAGCAGTTCTTC

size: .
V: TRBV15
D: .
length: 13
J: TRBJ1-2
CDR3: CATSRGGTYGYTF
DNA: TGTGCCACCAGCAGAGGAGGCACCTATGGCTACACCTTC

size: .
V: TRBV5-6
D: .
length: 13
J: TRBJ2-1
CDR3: CASSRGPHNEQFF
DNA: TGTGCCAGCAGTCGGGGGCCCCACAATGAGCAGTTCTTC

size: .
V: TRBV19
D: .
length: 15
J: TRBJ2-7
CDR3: CASSIDREGAYEQYF
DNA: TGTGCCAGTAGTATCGACAGGGAGGGCGCCTACGAGCAGTACTTC

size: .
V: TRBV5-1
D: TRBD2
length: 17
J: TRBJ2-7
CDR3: CASRGSSAGGPGYEQYF
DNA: TGCGCCAGCAGGGGATCTTCGGCGGGAGGGCCGGGCTACGAGCAGTACTTC

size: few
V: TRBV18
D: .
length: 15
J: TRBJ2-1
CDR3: CASSPIKQGLNEQFF
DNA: TGTGCCAGCTCACCAATCAAACAGGGATTAAATGAGCAGTTCTTC

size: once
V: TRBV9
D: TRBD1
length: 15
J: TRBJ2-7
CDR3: CASSGVPGQSYEQYF
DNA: TGTGCCAGCAGCGGTGTCCCGGGACAGAGCTACGAGCAGTACTTC

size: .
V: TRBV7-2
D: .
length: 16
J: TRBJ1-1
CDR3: CASSPQLRVGNTEAFF
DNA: TGTGCCAGCAGCCCTCAACTCAGGGTCGGTAACACTGAAGCTTTCTTT

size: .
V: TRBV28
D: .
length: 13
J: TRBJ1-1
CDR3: CASSPTGFTEAFF
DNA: TGTGCCAGCAGCCCTACAGGGTTCACTGAAGCTTTCTTT

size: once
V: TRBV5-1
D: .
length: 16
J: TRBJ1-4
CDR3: CASSLGLQSVDEKLFF
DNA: TGCGCCAGCAGCTTGGGTCTGCAGTCCGTAGATGAAAAACTGTTTTTT

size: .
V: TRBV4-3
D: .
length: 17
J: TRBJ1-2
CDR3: CASSQGVGRTSNYGYTF
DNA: TGCGCCAGCAGCCAAGGTGTAGGCAGAACCTCTAACTATGGCTACACCTTC

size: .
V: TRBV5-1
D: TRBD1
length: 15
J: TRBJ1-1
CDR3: CASSPGQSMNTEAFF
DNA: TGCGCCAGCAGCCCGGGACAGTCCATGAACACTGAAGCTTTCTTT

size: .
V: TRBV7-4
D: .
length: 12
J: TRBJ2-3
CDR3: CASSMGTDTQYF
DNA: TGTGCCAGCAGCATGGGCACAGATACGCAGTATTTT

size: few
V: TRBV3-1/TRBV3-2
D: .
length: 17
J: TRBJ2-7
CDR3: CASSQDYGGAVSYEQYF
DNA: TGTGCCAGCAGCCAAGATTATGGAGGGGCCGTCTCCTACGAGCAGTACTTC

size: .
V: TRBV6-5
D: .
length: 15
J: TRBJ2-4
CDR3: CASSYSGQGKNIQYF
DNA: TGTGCCAGCAGTTACTCCGGACAAGGCAAAAACATTCAGTACTTC

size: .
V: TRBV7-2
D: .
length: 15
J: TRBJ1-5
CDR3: CASSREGTVGQPQHF
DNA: TGTGCCAGCAGCCGCGAGGGGACCGTCGGGCAGCCCCAGCATTTT

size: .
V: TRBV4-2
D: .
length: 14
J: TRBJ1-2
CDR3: CASNSADLNYGYTF
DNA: TGTGCCAGCAATTCCGCGGACCTCAACTATGGCTACACCTTC

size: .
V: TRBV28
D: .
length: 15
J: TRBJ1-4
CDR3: CASSFSGGPSEKLFF
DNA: TGTGCCAGCAGTTTCTCCGGGGGGCCAAGTGAAAAACTGTTTTTT

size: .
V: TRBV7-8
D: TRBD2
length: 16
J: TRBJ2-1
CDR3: CASSRLSGSSYNEQFF
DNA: TGTGCCAGCAGCCGCCTTAGCGGGAGTAGTTACAATGAGCAGTTCTTC

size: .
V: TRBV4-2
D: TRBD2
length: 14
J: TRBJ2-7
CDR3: CASSQGLAGYEQYF
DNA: TGTGCCAGCAGCCAAGGCCTAGCGGGCTACGAGCAGTACTTC

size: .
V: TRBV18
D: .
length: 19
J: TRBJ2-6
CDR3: CASSPPISSTFSGANVLTF
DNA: TGTGCCAGCTCACCGCCGATATCCTCAACCTTCTCTGGGGCCAACGTCCTGACTTTC

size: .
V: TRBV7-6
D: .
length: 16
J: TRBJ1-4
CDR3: CASSFGQITTNEKLFF
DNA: TGTGCCAGCAGCTTTGGGCAGATAACAACTAATGAAAAACTGTTTTTT

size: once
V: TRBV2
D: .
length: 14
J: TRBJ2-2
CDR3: CASGRTVNTGELFF
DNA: TGTGCCAGTGGTCGGACAGTGAACACCGGGGAGCTGTTTTTT

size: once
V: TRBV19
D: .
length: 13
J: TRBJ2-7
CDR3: CASSIVLYSEQYF
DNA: TGTGCCAGTAGTATAGTTCTCTACTCCGAGCAGTACTTC

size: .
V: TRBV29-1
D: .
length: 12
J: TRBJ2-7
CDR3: CSTRTQSYEQYF
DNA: TGCAGCACCAGGACTCAATCCTACGAGCAGTACTTC

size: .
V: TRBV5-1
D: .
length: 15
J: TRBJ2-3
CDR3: CASSLAAYNTDTQYF
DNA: TGCGCCAGCAGCTTGGCGGCGTATAACACAGATACGCAGTATTTT

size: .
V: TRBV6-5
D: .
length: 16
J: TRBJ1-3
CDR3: CASSYSKWVSGNTIYF
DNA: TGTGCCAGCAGTTACTCTAAATGGGTCTCTGGAAACACCATATATTTT

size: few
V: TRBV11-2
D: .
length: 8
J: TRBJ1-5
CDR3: CAGRPQHF
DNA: TGTGCCGGCCGGCCCCAGCATTTT

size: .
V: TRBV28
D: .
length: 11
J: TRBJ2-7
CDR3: CASKAHHEQYF
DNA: TGTGCCAGCAAGGCCCATCACGAGCAGTACTTC

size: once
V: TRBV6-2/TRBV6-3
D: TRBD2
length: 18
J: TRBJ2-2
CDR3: CASSFFRLAGLNTGELFF
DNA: TGTGCCAGCAGTTTCTTCCGACTAGCGGGACTGAACACCGGGGAGCTGTTTTTT